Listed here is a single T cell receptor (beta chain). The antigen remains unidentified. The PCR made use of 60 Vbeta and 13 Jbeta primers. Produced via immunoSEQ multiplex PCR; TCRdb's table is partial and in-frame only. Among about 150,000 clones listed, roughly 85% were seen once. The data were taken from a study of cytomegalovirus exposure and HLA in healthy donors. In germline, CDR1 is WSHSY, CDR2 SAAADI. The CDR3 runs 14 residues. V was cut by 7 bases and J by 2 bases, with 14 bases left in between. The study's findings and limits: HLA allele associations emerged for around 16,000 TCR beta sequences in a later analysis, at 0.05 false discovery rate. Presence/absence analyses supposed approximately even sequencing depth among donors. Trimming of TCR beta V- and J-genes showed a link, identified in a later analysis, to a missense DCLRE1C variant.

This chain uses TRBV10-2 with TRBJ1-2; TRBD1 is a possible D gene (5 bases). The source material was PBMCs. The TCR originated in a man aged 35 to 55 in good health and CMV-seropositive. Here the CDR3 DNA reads TGCGCCAGCAAGGCCCCACAGGAAAACTATGGCTACACCTTC. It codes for CASKAPQENYGYTF.